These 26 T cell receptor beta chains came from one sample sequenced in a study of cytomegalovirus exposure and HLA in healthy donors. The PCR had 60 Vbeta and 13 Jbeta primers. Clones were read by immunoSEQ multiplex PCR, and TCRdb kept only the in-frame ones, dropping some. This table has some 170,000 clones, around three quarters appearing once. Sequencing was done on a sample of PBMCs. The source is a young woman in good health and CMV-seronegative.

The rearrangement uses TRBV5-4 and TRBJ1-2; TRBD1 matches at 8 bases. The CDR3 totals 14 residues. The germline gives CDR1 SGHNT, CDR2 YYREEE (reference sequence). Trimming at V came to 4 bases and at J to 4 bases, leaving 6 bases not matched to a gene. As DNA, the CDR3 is TGTGCCAGCAGCCCGGACAGGGAACCCTATGGCTACACCTTC. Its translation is CASSPDREPYGYTF.

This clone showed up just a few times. This CDR3 is CASREGAGGYTF. DNA for the CDR3: TGTGCCAGCAGGGAAGGGGCAGGGGGCTACACCTTC. V usage is TRBV28 and J usage is TRBJ1-2, with D tentatively TRBD1 (5 bases). V lost 6 bases and J 8 bases, leaving 13 bases between the germline ends. Germline V gene lookup returns CDR1 MDHEN and CDR2 SYDVKM. The CDR3 sequence is 12 residues long.

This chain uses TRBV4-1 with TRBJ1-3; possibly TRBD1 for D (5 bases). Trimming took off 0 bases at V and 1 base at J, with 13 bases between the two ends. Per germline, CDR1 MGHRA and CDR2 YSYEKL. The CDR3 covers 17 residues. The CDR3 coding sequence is TGCGCCAGCAGCCAAGACGGAGGAGGGGTGTCTGGAAACACCATATATTTT. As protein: CASSQDGGGVSGNTIYF.

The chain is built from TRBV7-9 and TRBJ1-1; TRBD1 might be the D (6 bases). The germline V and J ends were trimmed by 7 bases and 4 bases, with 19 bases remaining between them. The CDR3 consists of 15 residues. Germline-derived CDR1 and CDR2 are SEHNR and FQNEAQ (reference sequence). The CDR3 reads CASIVRQGRVTEAFF. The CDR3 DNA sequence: TGTGCCAGCATCGTAAGGCAGGGGCGGGTCACTGAAGCTTTCTTT.

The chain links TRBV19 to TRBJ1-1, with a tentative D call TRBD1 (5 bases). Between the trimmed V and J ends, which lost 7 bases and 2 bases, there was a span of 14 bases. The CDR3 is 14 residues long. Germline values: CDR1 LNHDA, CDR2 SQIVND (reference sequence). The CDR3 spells CASKIPRVNTEAFF. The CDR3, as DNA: TGTGCCAGTAAGATCCCCAGGGTTAACACTGAAGCTTTCTTT.

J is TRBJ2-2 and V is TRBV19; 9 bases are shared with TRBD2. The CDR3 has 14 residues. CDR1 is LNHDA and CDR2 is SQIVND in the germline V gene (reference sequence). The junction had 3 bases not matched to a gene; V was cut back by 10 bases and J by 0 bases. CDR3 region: CATTSGTNTGELFF. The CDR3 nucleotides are TGTGCCACGACTAGCGGAACGAACACCGGGGAGCTGTTTTTT.

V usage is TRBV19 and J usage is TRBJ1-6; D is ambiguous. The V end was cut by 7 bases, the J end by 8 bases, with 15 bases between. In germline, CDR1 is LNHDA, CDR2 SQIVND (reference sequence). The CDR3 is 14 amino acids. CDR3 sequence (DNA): TGTGCCAGTAAGACCGCGGGCACTCATTCACCCCTCCACTTT. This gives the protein CASKTAGTHSPLHF.

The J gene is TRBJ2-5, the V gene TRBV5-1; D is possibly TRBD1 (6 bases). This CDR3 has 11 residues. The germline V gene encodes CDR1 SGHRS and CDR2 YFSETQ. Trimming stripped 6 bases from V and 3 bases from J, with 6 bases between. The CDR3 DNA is TGCGCCAGCAAGGGGGAAGAGACCCAGTACTTC. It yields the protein CASKGEETQYF.

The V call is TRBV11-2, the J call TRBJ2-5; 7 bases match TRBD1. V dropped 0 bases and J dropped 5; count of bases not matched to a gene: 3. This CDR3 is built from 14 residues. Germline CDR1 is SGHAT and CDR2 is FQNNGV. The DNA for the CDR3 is TGTGCCAGCAGCTTAGAGAGGGGGCTTGAGACCCAGTACTTC. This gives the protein CASSLERGLETQYF.

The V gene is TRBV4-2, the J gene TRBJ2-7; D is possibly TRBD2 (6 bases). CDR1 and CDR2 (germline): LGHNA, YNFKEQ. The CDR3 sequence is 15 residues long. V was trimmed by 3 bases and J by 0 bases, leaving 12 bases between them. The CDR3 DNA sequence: TGTGCCAGCAGCCATAGCGGTTACAGCTCCTACGAGCAGTACTTC. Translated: CASSHSGYSSYEQYF.

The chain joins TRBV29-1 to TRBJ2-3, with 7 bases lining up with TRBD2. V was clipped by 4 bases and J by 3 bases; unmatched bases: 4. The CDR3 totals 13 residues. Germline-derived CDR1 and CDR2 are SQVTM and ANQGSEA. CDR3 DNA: TGCAGCGTTGGGGAGGGCCTTACAGATACGCAGTATTTT. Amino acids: CSVGEGLTDTQYF.

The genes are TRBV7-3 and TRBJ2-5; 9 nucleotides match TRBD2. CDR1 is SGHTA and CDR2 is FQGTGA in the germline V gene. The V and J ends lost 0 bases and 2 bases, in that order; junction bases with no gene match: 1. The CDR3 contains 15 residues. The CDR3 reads CASSLTAGGQETQYF. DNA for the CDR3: TGTGCCAGCAGCTTAACGGCGGGAGGGCAAGAGACCCAGTACTTC.

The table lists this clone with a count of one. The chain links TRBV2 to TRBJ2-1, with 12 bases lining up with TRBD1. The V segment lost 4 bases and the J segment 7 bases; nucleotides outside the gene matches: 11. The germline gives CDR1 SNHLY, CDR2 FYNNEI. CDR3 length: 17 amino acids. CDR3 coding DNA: TGTGCCAGCAGTGCTCCTCCGGGACAGGGGGCTGGGAATGAGCAGTTCTTC. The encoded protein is CASSAPPGQGAGNEQFF.

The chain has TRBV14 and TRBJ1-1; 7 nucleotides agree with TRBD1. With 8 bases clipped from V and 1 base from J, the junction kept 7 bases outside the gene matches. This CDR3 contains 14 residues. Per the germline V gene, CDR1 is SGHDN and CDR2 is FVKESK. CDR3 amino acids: CASSIQGRNTEAFF. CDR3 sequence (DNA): TGTGCCAGCTCCATACAGGGGAGGAACACTGAAGCTTTCTTT.

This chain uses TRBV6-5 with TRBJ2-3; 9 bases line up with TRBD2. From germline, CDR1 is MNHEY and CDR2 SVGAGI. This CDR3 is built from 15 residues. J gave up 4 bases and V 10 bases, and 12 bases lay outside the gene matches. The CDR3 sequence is CATLRREGGADTQYF. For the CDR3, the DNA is TGTGCCACCCTGAGGCGGGAGGGGGGGGCAGATACGCAGTATTTT.

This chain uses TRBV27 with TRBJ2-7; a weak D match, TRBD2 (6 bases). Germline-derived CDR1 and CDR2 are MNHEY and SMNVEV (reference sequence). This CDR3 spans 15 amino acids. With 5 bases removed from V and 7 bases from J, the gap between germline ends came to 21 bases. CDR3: CASSTTAGRSFEQYF. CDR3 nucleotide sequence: TGTGCCAGCAGTACCACAGCGGGCCGTTCCTTTGAGCAGTACTTC.

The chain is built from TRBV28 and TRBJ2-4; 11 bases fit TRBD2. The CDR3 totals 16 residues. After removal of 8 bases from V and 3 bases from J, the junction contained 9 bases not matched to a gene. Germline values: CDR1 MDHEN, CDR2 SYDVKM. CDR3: CASQAPGLADKNIQYF. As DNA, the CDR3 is TGTGCCAGCCAAGCCCCGGGACTAGCGGACAAAAACATTCAGTACTTC.

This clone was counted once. CDR3 nucleotide sequence: TGTGCCAGCAGCATTCGACAGGGGTTTGATTCACCCCTCCACTTT. It is translated as CASSIRQGFDSPLHF. The genes are TRBV7-8 and TRBJ1-6; the match to TRBD1 covers 8 bases. The CDR3 covers 15 residues. CDR1 is SGHVS and CDR2 is FQNEAQ in the germline V gene. V lost 5 bases to trimming and J lost 8 bases; unmatched junction nucleotides: 8. Supplemented by reference TRBV7-8 and TRBJ1-6, the full variable domain reads GAGVSQSPRYKVAKRGQDVALRCDPISGHVSLFWYQQALGQGPEFLTYFQNEAQLDKSGLPSDRFFAERPEGSVSTLKIQRTQQEDSAVYLCASSIRQGFDSPLHFGNGTRLTVT.

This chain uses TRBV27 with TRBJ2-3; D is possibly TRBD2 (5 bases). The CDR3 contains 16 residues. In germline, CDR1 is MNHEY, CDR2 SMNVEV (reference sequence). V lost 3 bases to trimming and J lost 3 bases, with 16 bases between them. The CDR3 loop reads CASSLDGGPGTDTQYF. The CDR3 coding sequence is TGTGCCAGCAGTTTGGATGGCGGGCCGGGAACAGATACGCAGTATTTT.

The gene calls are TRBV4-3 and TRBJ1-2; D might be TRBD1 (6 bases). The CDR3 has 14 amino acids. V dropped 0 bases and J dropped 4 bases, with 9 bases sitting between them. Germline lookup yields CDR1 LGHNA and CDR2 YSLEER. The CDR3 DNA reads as TGCGCCAGCAGCCAAGAACGGACAGTCTATGGCTACACCTTC. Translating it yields CASSQERTVYGYTF.

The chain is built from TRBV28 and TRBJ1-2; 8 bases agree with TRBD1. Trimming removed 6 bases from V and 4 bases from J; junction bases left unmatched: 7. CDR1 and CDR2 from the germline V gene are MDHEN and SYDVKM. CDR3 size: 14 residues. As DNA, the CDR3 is TGTGCCAGCAGAGGGACAGGTCGGGCCTATGGCTACACCTTC. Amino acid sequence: CASRGTGRAYGYTF.

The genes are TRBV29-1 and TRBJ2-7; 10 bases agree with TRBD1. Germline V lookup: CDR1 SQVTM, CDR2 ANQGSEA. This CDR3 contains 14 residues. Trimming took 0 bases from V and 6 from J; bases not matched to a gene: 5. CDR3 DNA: TGCAGCGTTGAAGATGACAGGGGGCCACTCGAGCAGTACTTC. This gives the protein CSVEDDRGPLEQYF.

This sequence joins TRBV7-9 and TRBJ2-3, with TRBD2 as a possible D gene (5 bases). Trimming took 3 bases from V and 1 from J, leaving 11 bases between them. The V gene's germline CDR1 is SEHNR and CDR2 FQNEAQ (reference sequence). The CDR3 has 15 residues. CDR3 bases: TGTGCCAGCAGCTTCACCGGGAAGCGCACAGATACGCAGTATTTT. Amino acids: CASSFTGKRTDTQYF.

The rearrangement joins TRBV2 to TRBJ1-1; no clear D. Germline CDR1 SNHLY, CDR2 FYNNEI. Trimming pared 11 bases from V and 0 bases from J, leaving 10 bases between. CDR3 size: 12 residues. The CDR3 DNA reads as TGTGCCCCCACGAGGCTGAACACTGAAGCTTTCTTT. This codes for CAPTRLNTEAFF.

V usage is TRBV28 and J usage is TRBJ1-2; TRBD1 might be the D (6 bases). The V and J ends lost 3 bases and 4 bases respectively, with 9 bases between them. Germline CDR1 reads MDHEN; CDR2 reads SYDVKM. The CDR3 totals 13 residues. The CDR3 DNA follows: TGTGCCAGCAGTTTCGACAGGATCTATGGCTACACCTTC. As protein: CASSFDRIYGYTF.

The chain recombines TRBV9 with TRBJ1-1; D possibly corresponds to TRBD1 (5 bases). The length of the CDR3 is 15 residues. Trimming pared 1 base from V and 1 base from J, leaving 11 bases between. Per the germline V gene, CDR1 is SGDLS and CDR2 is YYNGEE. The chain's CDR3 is CASSVSWGENTEAFF. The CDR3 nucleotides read TGTGCCAGCAGCGTATCTTGGGGGGAGAACACTGAAGCTTTCTTT. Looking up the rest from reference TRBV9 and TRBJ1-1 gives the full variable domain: DSGVTQTPKHLITATGQRVTLRCSPRSGDLSVYWYQQSLDQGLQFLIQYYNGEERAKGNILERFSAQQFPDLHSELNLSSLELGDSALYFCASSVSWGENTEAFFGQGTRLTVV.